The rows below give T cell receptor beta chains drawn from one sample of a study of blood T cells in healthy people across ages. TCRdb re-called the 5' RACE reads through MiXCR, storing one row per CDR3 protein. The table has some 1.7 million distinct CDR3 sequences, 28% seen once; the top ten hold approximately 7.7%. Specimen: blood. These TCRs come from a woman in her 30s in good health. The CDR3 runs from the conserved cysteine through the conserved F or W. The D gene is left open where the match is weak. Clone size is shown for a subset of rows, as once, few, many or a class of expanded clone.

V	size	J	D	CDR3	DNA
TRBV5-1	NA	TRBJ2-4	TRBD1	CASSLEGQGVKNIQYF	TGCGCCAGCAGCTTGGAGGGACAGGGGGTGAAAAACATTCAGTACTTC
TRBV7-2	NA	TRBJ2-2	NA	CASSSLWSGELFF	TGTGCCAGCAGCTCCCTATGGTCCGGGGAGCTGTTTTTT
TRBV7-2	NA	TRBJ2-5	TRBD2	CASSLVVSGAGNEQYF	TGTGCCAGCAGCTTAGTAGTCAGCGGGGCAGGTAATGAGCAGTACTTC
TRBV20-1	few	TRBJ1-1	NA	CSAEDSQNTEAFF	TGCAGTGCCGAAGACAGCCAGAACACTGAAGCTTTCTTT
TRBV9	few	TRBJ1-2	NA	CASSVAPGMTYGYTF	TGTGCCAGCAGCGTAGCTCCGGGTATGACCTATGGCTACACCTTC
TRBV3-1	NA	TRBJ1-1	NA	CASSQDDRWAEAFF	TGCGCCAGCAGCCAAGATGACAGGTGGGCTGAAGCTTTCTTT
TRBV7-9	few	TRBJ1-1	NA	CASSFPQGSTEAFF	TGTGCCAGCAGCTTCCCACAGGGATCCACTGAAGCTTTCTTT
TRBV15	few	TRBJ1-1	NA	CATSRDRDVGGNTEAFF	TGTGCCACCAGCAGAGATCGGGACGTGGGAGGGAACACTGAAGCTTTCTTT
TRBV28	NA	TRBJ1-1	NA	CASSLSGVGGEAFF	TGTGCCAGCAGTTTATCGGGGGTCGGGGGTGAAGCTTTCTTT
TRBV6-2/TRBV6-3	few	TRBJ2-6	NA	CASSPALGRGANVLTF	TGTGCCAGCAGTCCAGCTCTTGGTCGCGGGGCCAACGTCCTGACTTTC
TRBV6-1	NA	TRBJ2-1	NA	CASTQTHGHNEQFF	TGTGCCAGCACTCAGACCCACGGCCACAATGAGCAGTTCTTC
TRBV29-1	few	TRBJ2-3	NA	CSAQTNAVVDTQYF	TGCAGCGCTCAGACGAATGCCGTAGTAGATACGCAGTATTTT
TRBV20-1	few	TRBJ1-5	TRBD1	CSATQGVNQPQHF	TGCAGTGCAACACAGGGGGTGAATCAGCCCCAGCATTTT
TRBV18	NA	TRBJ1-5	TRBD1	CASSQDTTGGHQPQHF	TGTGCCAGCTCACAGGATACTACAGGGGGTCATCAGCCCCAGCATTTT
TRBV11-2	NA	TRBJ2-7	NA	CAGSLDVTLSSYEQYF	TGTGCCGGCAGCTTAGACGTGACTCTTAGCTCCTACGAGCAGTACTTC
TRBV24-1	few	TRBJ2-1	NA	CATSDDHGVNNEQFF	TGTGCCACCAGTGACGACCATGGGGTGAACAATGAGCAGTTCTTC
TRBV29-1	many	TRBJ1-2	NA	CSVGLRQVYGYTF	TGCAGCGTTGGCCTTCGACAGGTCTATGGCTACACCTTC
TRBV7-2	NA	TRBJ1-2	NA	CASIVDPAGYGYTF	TGTGCCAGCATAGTGGACCCAGCCGGGTATGGCTACACCTTC
TRBV5-1	NA	TRBJ2-2	TRBD2	CASSLGSGGPAPPGELFF	TGCGCCAGCAGCTTGGGTAGCGGGGGGCCCGCCCCCCCCGGGGAGCTGTTTTTT
TRBV5-6	many	TRBJ2-1	TRBD1	CASSWDRGYNEQFF	TGTGCCAGCAGCTGGGACAGGGGCTACAATGAGCAGTTCTTC
TRBV20-1	many	TRBJ2-4	TRBD2	CSAESGRAKNIQYF	TGCAGTGCCGAGAGCGGGAGGGCCAAAAACATTCAGTACTTC
TRBV5-1	NA	TRBJ2-1	TRBD2	CASSLVSGRFVGNEQFF	TGCGCCAGCAGCTTGGTTAGCGGGAGATTCGTCGGCAATGAGCAGTTCTTC
TRBV13	NA	TRBJ1-1	NA	CASSLAGLPSGRTEF	TGTGCCAGCAGCTTAGCCGGGCTCCCCTCGGGAAGAACTGAGTTT
TRBV29-1	NA	TRBJ2-1	NA	CISMGDTNEQFF	TGCATATCCATGGGGGACACCAATGAGCAGTTCTTC
TRBV12-3/TRBV12-4	NA	TRBJ2-2	NA	CASNPEVAGELFF	TGTGCCAGCAACCCCGAGGTTGCCGGGGAGCTGTTTTTT
TRBV19	NA	TRBJ2-5	NA	CASSIQREETQYF	TGTGCCAGTAGTATACAGAGGGAAGAGACCCAGTACTTC
TRBV10-3	NA	TRBJ1-6	TRBD1	CAISAGQINSPLHF	TGTGCCATCAGTGCGGGACAGATTAATTCACCCCTCCACTTT
TRBV29-1	NA	TRBJ2-4	TRBD2	CSVRTRLAKNIQYF	TGCAGCGTTAGGACTAGGCTAGCCAAAAACATTCAGTACTTC
TRBV5-1	many	TRBJ2-3	NA	CASSLGGGATDTQYF	TGCGCCAGCAGCTTAGGTGGGGGCGCCACAGATACGCAGTATTTT
TRBV18	NA	TRBJ2-3	NA	CASSPTLSSTDTQYF	TGTGCCAGCTCACCGACTTTAAGTTCCACAGATACGCAGTATTTT
TRBV20-1	NA	TRBJ2-7	TRBD2	CRAREAGGSYEQYF	TGCAGGGCTAGAGAGGCGGGGGGCTCCTACGAGCAGTACTTC
TRBV4-1	NA	TRBJ1-6	NA	CASSRERTYNSPLHF	TGCGCCAGCAGCCGGGAGAGAACCTATAATTCACCCCTCCACTTT
TRBV4-1	few	TRBJ2-7	TRBD1	CASSQSPGQGGEQYF	TGCGCCAGCAGCCAATCTCCGGGACAGGGCGGGGAGCAGTACTTC
TRBV12-3/TRBV12-4	many	TRBJ1-2	TRBD1	CASRVLGQGSYTF	TGTGCCAGCAGAGTTTTGGGACAGGGCAGCTACACCTTC
TRBV7-9	NA	TRBJ1-1	NA	CASSLGGGRGTEAFF	TGTGCCAGCAGCTTAGGGGGGGGAAGGGGGACTGAAGCTTTCTTT
TRBV7-2	NA	TRBJ2-3	TRBD2	CASSTSGSDTDTQYF	TGTGCCAGCAGCACTAGCGGGAGTGACACAGATACGCAGTATTTT
TRBV20-1	few	TRBJ1-2	NA	CSARGAANDGYTF	TGCAGTGCCCGGGGTGCCGCTAACGATGGCTACACCTTC
TRBV7-6	NA	TRBJ2-5	NA	CASSLEFGSSQETQYF	TGTGCCAGCAGCTTAGAGTTTGGGAGCAGCCAAGAGACCCAGTACTTC
TRBV20-1	once	TRBJ1-3	TRBD1	CSARTGGAGNTRYF	TGCAGTGCGCGGACAGGGGGGGCTGGAAACACCAGATATTTT
TRBV20-1	NA	TRBJ2-7	NA	CSAPRRLAHNYEQYF	TGCAGTGCCCCGAGGAGGCTAGCACATAACTACGAGCAGTACTTC
TRBV11-2	NA	TRBJ1-1	NA	CASSQRGWREAFF	TGTGCCAGCAGCCAACGGGGGTGGAGGGAAGCTTTCTTT
TRBV18	NA	TRBJ1-6	TRBD1	CASSPQGARSPLHF	TGTGCCAGCTCACCACAGGGGGCGCGATCACCCCTCCACTTT
TRBV10-3	few	TRBJ2-1	TRBD1	CAITRQGASNEQFF	TGTGCCATCACTAGACAGGGGGCGAGCAATGAGCAGTTCTTC
TRBV28	NA	TRBJ1-2	TRBD1	CASREDRVRYTF	TGTGCCAGCAGAGAGGACAGGGTTCGCTACACCTTC
TRBV12-3/TRBV12-4	NA	TRBJ2-7	NA	CASILGARPYEQYF	TGTGCCAGCATCCTTGGGGCCCGACCCTACGAGCAGTACTTC
TRBV4-3	NA	TRBJ2-6	TRBD1	CASSQDWGETGANVRTF	TGCGCCAGCAGCCAAGATTGGGGGGAGACAGGGGCCAACGTCCGGACTTTC
TRBV6-5	few	TRBJ1-1	TRBD1	CASSYRPGGGTEAFF	TGTGCCAGCAGTTACCGTCCAGGGGGTGGGACTGAAGCTTTCTTT
TRBV12-5	NA	TRBJ1-4	NA	CASGLSSTVRQGEKLFF	TGTGCTAGTGGTTTGTCCTCGACGGTCCGGCAGGGCGAAAAACTGTTTTTT